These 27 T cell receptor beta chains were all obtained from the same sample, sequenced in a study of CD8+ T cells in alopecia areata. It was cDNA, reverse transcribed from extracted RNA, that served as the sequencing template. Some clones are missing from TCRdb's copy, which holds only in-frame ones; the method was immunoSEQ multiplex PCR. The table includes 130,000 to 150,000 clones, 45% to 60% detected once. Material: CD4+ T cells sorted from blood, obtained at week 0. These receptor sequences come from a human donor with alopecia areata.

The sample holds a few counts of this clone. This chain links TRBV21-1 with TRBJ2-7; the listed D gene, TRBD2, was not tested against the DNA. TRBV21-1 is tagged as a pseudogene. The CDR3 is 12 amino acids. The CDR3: CASSIAYYEQYF. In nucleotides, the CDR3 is TGTGCCAGCAGCATCGCCTACTACGAGCAGTACTTC.

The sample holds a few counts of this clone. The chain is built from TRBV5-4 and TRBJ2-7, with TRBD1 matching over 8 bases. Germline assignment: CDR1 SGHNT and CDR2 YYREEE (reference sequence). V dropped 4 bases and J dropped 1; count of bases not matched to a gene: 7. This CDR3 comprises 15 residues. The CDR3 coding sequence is TGTGCCAGCAGCCAAGATCGGGACAGGTCCTACGAGCAGTACTTC. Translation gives CASSQDRDRSYEQYF.

The CDR3 DNA reads as TGTGCCTGGAAGGGAAGAGTCGGGGAGCTGTTTTTT. Amino acid sequence: CAWKGRVGELFF. V and J are TRBV30 and TRBJ2-2; no reliable D call. V was cut by 4 bases and J by 7 bases, with 10 bases left in between. This CDR3 comprises 12 residues. CDR1 and CDR2 (germline): GTSNPN, SVGIG (reference sequence).

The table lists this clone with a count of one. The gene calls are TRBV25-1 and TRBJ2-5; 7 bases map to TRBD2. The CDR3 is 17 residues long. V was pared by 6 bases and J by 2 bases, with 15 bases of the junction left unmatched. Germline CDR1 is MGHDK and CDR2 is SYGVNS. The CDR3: CASREDPGGWGQETQYF. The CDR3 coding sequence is TGTGCCAGCAGGGAAGATCCCGGGGGGTGGGGTCAAGAGACCCAGTACTTC.

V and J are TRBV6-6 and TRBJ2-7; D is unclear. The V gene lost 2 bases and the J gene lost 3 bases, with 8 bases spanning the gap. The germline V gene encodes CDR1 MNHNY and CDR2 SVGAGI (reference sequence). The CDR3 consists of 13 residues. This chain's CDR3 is CASSYGVVYEQYF. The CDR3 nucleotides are TGTGCCAGCAGTTACGGGGTGGTCTACGAGCAGTACTTC.

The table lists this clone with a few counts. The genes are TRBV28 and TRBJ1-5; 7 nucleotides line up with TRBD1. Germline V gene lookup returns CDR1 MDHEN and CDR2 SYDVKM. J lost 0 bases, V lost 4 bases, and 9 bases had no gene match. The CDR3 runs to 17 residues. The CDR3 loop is CASSSPGQAGSNQPQHF. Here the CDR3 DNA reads TGTGCCAGCAGTTCTCCTGGACAGGCGGGTAGCAATCAGCCCCAGCATTTT.

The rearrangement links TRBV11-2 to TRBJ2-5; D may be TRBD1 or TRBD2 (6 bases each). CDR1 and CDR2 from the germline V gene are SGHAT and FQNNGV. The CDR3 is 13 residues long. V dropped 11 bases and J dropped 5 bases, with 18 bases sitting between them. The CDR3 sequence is CAHRGLTGETQYF. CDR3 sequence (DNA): TGTGCCCACCGGGGGCTGACGGGGGAGACCCAGTACTTC.

This chain's CDR3 is CASSQGTGYGYTF. In nucleotides, the CDR3 is TGCGCCAGCAGCCAAGGGACAGGTTATGGCTACACCTTC. V gene TRBV5-1 combines with J gene TRBJ1-2, with 8 bases lining up with TRBD1. The trim removed 4 bases at V and 5 bases at J, leaving 4 bases unmatched. Per the germline V gene, CDR1 is SGHRS and CDR2 is YFSETQ. CDR3 length: 13 residues.

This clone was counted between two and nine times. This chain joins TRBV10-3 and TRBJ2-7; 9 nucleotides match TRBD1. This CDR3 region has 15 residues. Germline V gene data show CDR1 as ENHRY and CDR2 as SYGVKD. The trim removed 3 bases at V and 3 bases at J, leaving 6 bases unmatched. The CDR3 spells CAISDATGGFYEQYF. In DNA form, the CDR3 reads TGTGCCATCAGTGACGCAACAGGGGGCTTCTACGAGCAGTACTTC.

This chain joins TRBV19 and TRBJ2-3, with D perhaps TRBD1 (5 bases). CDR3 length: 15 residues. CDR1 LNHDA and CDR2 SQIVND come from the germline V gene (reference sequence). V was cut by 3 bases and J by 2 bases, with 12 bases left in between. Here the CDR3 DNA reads TGTGCCAGTAGTATTCGGCCAGGGTTCACAGATACGCAGTATTTT. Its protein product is CASSIRPGFTDTQYF.

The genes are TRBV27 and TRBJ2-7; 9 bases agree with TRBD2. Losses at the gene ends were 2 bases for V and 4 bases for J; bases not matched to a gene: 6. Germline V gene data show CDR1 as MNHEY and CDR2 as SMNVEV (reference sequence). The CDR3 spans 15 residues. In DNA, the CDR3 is TGTGCCAGCAGTTTAGGTAGCGGGAGTGGTTACGAGCAGTACTTC. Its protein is CASSLGSGSGYEQYF.

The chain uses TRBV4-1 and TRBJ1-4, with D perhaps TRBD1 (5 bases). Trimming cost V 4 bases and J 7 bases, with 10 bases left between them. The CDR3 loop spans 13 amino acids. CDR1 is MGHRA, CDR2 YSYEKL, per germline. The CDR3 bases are TGCGCCAGCAGCCCCAGGGATGGTGAAAAACTGTTTTTT. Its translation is CASSPRDGEKLFF.

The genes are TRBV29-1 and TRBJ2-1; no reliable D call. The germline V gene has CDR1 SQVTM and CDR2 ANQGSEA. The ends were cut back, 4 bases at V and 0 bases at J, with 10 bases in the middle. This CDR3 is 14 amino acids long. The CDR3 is CSVVGESSYNEQFF. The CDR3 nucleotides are TGCAGCGTTGTGGGCGAGAGCTCCTACAATGAGCAGTTCTTC.

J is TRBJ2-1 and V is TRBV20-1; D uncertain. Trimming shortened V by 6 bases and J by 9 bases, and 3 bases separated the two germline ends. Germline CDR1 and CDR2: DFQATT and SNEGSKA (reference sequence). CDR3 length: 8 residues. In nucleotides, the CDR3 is TGCAGTGCCGCTGAGCAGTTCTTC. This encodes CSAAEQFF.

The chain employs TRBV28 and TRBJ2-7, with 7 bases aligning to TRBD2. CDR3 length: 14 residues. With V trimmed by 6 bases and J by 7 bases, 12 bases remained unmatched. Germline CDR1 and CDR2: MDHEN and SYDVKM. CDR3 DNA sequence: TGTGCCAGCAGCCGGGACTACCTAGCGGATGAGCAGTACTTC. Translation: CASSRDYLADEQYF. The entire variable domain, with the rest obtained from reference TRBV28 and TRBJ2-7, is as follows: DVKVTQSSRYLVKRTGEKVFLECVQDMDHENMFWYRQDPGLGLRLIYFSYDVKMKEKGDIPEGYSVSREKKERFSLILESASTNQTSMYLCASSRDYLADEQYFGPGTRLTVT.

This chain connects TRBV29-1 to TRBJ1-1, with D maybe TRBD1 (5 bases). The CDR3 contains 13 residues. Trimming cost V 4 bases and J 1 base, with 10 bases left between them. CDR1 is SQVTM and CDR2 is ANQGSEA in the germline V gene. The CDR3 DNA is TGCAGCGTTGGTTCAGGGACGAACACTGAAGCTTTCTTT. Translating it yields CSVGSGTNTEAFF.

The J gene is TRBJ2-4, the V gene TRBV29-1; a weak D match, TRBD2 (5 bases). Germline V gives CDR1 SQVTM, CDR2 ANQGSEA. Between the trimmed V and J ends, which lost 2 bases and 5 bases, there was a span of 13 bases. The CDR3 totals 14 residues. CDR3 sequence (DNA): TGCAGCGTTGAAACGGGAATTTCAGAAAACATTCAGTACTTC. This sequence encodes CSVETGISENIQYF.

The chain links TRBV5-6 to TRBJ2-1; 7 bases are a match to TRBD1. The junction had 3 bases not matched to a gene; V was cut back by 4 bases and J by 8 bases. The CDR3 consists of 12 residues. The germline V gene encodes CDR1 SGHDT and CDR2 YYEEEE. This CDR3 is CASSPDRDEQFF. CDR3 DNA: TGTGCCAGCAGCCCTGACAGGGATGAGCAGTTCTTC.

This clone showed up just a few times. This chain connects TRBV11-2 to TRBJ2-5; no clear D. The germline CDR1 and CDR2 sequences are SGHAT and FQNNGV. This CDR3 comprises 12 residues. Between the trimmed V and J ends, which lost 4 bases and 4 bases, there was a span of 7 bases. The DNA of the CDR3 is TGTGCCAGCAGCTGGAAAGGAGAGACCCAGTACTTC. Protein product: CASSWKGETQYF.

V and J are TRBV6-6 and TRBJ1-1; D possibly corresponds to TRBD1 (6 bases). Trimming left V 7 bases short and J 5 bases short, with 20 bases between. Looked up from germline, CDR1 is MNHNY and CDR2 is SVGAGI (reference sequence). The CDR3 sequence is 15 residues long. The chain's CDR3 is CASTKEGGGRTEAFF. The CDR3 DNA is TGTGCCAGCACCAAAGAAGGAGGGGGGAGGACTGAAGCTTTCTTT.

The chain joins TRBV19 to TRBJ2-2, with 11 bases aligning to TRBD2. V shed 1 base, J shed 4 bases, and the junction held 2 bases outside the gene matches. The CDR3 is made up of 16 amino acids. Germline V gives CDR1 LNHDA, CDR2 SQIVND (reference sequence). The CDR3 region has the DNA TGTGCCAGTAGTATAGGGGGACTAGCGGTCACCGGGGAGCTGTTTTTT. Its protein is CASSIGGLAVTGELFF.

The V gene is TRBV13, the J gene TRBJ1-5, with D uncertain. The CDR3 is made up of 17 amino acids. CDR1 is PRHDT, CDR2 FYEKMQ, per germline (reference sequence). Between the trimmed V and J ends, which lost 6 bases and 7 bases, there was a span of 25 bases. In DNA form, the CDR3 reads TGTGCCAGCAGGATCCAAGACCGAGCCGAGGTACGGCAGCCCCAGCATTTT. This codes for CASRIQDRAEVRQPQHF.

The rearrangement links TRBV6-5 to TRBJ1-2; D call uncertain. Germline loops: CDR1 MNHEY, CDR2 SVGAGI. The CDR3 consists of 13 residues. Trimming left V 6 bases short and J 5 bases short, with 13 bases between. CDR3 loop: CASSHSGDYGYTF. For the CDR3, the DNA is TGTGCCAGCAGCCATTCAGGCGATTATGGCTACACCTTC.

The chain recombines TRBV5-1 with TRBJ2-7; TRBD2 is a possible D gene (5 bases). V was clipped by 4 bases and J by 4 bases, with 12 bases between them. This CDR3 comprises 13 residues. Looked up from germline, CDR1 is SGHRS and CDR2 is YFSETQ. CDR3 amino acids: CASSRSGEYEQYF. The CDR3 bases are TGCGCCAGCAGCCGGTCCGGGGAGTACGAGCAGTACTTC.

The CDR3 DNA is TGTGCCAGCAGCGTAATGGCGGGGAACACCGGGGAGCTGTTTTTT. It translates to CASSVMAGNTGELFF. This sequence joins TRBV9 and TRBJ2-2; possibly TRBD2 for D (5 bases). The germline gives CDR1 SGDLS, CDR2 YYNGEE. V was trimmed by 1 base and J by 1 base, leaving 8 bases between them. This CDR3 comprises 15 residues.

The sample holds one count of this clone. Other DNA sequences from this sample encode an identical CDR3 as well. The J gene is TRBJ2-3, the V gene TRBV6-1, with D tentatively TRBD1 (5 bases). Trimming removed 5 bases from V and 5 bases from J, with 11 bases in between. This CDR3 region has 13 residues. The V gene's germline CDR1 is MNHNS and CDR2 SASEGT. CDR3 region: CASSLQGLDTQYF. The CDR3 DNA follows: TGTGCCAGCAGTCTGCAGGGTCTAGATACGCAGTATTTT.

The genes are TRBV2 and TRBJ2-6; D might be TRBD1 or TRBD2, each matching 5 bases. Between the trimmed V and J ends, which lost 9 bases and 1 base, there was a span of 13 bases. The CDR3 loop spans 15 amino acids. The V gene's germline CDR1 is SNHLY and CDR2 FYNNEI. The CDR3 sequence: CASQRGESGANVLTF. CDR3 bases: TGTGCCAGTCAGAGAGGGGAATCTGGGGCCAACGTCCTGACTTTC.